This TCR beta chain was identified in a study of CD8+ T cells in alopecia areata (dated by TCRdb to the late 2010s). The study in broad terms: Treated patients were enrolled in an open-label pilot trial of oral tofacitinib at 5 to 10 mg twice daily for moderate-to-severe alopecia areata. Tofacitinib was given for 6 to 18 months, followed by 6 months of follow-up off drug to assess delayed response and recurrence. Disease severity in treated patients was measured with the SALT score, which quantifies the percentage of affected scalp surface area. The study used high-throughput TCRbeta sequencing to examine T cell clonal expansion in alopecia areata, in both the C3H/HeJ mouse model and human patients. In humans, TCRbeta sequencing was performed on scalp tissue and on sorted CD4+ and CD8+ peripheral blood T cells from healthy controls and from patients with patchy or totalis/universalis alopecia areata. Patients on tofacitinib were biopsied at baseline and after 4 and 24 weeks of treatment, and several of the patients also had a later scalp biopsy. Scalp clonality was compared across normal scalp (n=4), patchy alopecia areata scalp (n=8), and alopecia totalis/universalis scalp (n=8). The RNA source kit depended on sample type: the PAXgene miRNA kit for fixed scalp, the miRNeasy kit for PBMCs, and the RNeasy kit for mouse skin. TCRbeta CDR3 regions were amplified by immunoSEQ multiplex PCR with 35 Vbeta forward and 13 Jbeta reverse primers. The paper's findings and limits, for the study overall: Many expanded lesional clones were found to persist in scalp and blood during tofacitinib treatment, and relapse after treatment cessation may be partly explained by this persistence. The treated cohort was small, with a single nonresponder, so links between baseline CD8+ expansion and response need larger studies. Compared with normal scalp, lesional scalp, particularly in alopecia totalis/universalis, had higher clonality and more expanded CD8+ clones, which suggests antigenic drive. Compared with mice, TCR sequences shared between patients were less clear, possibly partly because of HLA diversity across the patient population. Scalp clonality and the number of expanded CD8+ clones among the top 100 scalp clones were significantly decreased by tofacitinib. Scalp TCR repertoire analysis is complicated because resident alphabeta T cells in normal human skin are also sequenced, whereas mouse skin is dominated by gammadelta T cells.

The germline ends are 15 bases apart after V is trimmed by 1 base and J by 7 bases. Taken from cysteine to phenylalanine, the CDR3 has 15 residues. Left in the record is the CDR3 DNA by itself, 45 bases read in frame from the first base. For CDR1 and CDR2, the germline V gene lists SGHRS and YFSETQ. In the case of this clone: What this receptor recognizes is not known. No base qualities exist here, and no much larger clone lies one base off it.

Library prep was done by the immunoSEQ multiplex PCR assay. RNA was extracted from all samples and reverse transcribed into cDNA as template for TCR sequencing. First-strand cDNA was synthesized with SuperScript III using a 2:1 mix of oligo-dT and random hexamers. A synthetic immune receptor repertoire was used to gauge amplification bias, and whatever bias remained was removed computationally. The authors' analysis ran thus. Raw reads were preprocessed to remove errors, and CDR3 was defined by IMGT conventions from the conserved cysteine to phenylalanine. Clonality was computed by normalizing Shannon entropy by log2 of the number of productive unique TCRs and subtracting the result from 1. Whether scalp clones were CD4 or CD8 was inferred by matching scalp TCRbeta sequences against CD4 and CD8 repertoires sorted from blood. Drawn from immuneACCESS, this table holds only the in-frame rearrangements with V and J called that TCRdb kept. Clones are partly lost; checked studies trace under half to an unresolved V gene and leave the rest unexplained. Clone size and V and J calls were adopted from that table, with D and trimming inferred from the DNA. This sample comprises 110,000 to 150,000 clones, 70% to 90% of them detected only once. The ten largest make up around 14% of the sample.

What the time point label conveys for this sample: about 4 weeks on oral tofacitinib. According to the study, the label for this sample's treatment or condition signals: oral pan-JAK inhibitor, 5-10 mg twice daily. Lesional scalp punch biopsies and peripheral blood were collected from alopecia areata patients. After PBMCs were isolated by density centrifugation and stained for CD3, CD4 and CD8, a FACSAria was used to sort CD4+ and CD8+ T cells. This sequence was found in a human donor with alopecia areata. The sequence is built from TRBV5-1 and TRBJ2-1; the D call could be TRBD1 or TRBD2, with each sharing 5 bases. The source material was CD8+ T cells sorted from blood, sampled at week 4, from a patient treated with tofacitinib. This receptor carries the CDR3 CASSLRKDRGNEQFF. The bases are TGCGCCAGCAGCTTGCGAAAAGACAGAGGGAATGAGCAGTTCTTC.